This T cell receptor beta chain was found in a study of technical replicates of blood from several donors. The table came from immunoSEQ multiplex PCR; TCRdb's copy has only in-frame clones and leaves some out. The repertoire has roughly 60,000 clones, 86% of them found once; the top ten carry around 5.1%. Germline V gene sequence: CDR1 SGHRS, CDR2 YFSETQ. The ends were cut back, 0 bases at V and 2 bases at J, with 8 bases in the middle. The CDR3 is 15 residues long. Sequencing was carried out using PBMCs. The source of this sequence is a human donor in good health. Some clones in this sample may be carry-over from other donors' samples. The J gene is TRBJ1-4, the V gene TRBV5-1, with unresolved D. This chain's CDR3 is CASSLAGRTNEKLFF. The CDR3, as DNA: TGCGCCAGCAGCTTGGCGGGGAGGACTAATGAAAAACTGTTTTTT.